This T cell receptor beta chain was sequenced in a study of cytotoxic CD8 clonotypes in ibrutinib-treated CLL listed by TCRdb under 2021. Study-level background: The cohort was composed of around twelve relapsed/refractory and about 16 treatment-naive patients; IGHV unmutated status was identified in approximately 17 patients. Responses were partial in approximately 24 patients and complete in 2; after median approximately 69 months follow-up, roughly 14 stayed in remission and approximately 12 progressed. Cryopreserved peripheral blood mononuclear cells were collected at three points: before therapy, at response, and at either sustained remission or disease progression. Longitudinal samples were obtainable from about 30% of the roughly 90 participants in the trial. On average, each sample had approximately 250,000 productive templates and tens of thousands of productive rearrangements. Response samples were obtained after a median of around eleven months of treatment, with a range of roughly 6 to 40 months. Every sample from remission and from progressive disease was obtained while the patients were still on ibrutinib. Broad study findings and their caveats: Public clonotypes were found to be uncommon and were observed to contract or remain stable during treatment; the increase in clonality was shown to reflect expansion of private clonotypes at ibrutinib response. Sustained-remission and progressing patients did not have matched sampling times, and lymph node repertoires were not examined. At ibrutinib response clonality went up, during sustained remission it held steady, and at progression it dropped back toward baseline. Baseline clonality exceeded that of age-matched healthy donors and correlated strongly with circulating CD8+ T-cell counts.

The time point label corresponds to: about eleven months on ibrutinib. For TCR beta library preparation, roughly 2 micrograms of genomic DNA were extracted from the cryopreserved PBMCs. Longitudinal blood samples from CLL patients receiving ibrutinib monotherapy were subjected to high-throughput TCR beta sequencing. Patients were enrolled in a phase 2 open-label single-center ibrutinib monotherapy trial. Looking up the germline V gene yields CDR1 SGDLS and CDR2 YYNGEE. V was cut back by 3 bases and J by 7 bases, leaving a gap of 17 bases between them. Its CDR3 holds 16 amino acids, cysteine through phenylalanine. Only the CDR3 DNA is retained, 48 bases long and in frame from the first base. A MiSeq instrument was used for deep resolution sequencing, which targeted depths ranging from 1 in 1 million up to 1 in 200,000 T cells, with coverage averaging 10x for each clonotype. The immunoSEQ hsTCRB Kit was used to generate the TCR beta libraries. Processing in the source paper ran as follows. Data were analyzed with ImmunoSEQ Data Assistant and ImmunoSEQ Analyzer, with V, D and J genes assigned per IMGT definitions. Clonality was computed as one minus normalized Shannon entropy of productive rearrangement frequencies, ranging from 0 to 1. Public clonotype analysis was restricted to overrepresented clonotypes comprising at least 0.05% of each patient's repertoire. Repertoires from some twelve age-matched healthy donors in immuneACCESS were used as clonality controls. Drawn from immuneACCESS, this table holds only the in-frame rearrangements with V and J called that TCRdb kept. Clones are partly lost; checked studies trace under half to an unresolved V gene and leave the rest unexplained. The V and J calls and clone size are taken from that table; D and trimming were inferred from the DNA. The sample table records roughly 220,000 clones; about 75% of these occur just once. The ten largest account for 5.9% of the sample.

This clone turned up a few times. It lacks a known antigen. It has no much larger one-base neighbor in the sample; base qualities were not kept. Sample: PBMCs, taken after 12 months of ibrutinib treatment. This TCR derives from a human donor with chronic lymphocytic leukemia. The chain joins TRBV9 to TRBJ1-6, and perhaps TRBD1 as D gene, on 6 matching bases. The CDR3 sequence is CASSATGNRQNSPLHF. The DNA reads TGTGCCAGCAGCGCGACAGGTAACAGACAAAATTCACCCCTCCACTTT.